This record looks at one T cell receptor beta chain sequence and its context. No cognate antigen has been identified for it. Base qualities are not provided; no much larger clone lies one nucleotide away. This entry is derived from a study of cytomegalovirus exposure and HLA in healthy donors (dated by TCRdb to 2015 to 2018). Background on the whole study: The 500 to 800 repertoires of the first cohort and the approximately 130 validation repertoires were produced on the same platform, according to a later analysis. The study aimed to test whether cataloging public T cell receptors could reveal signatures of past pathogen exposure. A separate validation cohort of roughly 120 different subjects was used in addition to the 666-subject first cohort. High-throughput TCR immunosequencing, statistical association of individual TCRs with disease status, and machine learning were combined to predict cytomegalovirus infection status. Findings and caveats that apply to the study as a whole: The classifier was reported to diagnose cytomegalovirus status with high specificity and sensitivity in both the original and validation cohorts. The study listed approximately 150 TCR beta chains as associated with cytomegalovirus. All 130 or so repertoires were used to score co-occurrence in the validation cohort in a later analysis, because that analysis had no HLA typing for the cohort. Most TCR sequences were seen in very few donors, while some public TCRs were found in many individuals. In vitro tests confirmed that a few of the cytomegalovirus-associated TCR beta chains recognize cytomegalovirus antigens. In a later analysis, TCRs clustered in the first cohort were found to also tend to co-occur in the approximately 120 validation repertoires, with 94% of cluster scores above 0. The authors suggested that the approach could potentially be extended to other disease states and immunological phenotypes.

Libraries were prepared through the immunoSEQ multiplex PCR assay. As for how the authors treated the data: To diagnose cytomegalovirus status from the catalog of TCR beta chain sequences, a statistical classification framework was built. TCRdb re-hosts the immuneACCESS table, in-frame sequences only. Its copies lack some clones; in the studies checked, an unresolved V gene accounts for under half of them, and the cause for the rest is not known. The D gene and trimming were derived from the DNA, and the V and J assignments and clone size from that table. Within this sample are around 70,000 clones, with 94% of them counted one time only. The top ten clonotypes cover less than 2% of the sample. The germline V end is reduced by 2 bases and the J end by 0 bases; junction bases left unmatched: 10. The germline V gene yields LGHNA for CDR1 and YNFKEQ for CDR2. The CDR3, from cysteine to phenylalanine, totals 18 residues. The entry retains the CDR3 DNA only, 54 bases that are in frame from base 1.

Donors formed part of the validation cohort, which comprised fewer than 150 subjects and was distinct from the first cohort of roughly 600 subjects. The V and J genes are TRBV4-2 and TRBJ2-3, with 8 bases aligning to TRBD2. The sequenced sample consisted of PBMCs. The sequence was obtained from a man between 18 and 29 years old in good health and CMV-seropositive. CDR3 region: CASSQWRAGVDSTDTQYF. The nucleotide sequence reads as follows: TGTGCCAGCAGCCAATGGAGAGCGGGAGTGGACAGCACAGATACGCAGTATTTT.